This TCR beta chain emerged from a study of cytomegalovirus exposure and HLA in healthy donors. Study results and limitations: Later on, a genetic analysis was performed. It linked a missense variant in DCLRE1C with V- and J-gene trimming of TCR beta.

The V gene's germline CDR1 is MGHDK and CDR2 SYGVNS. This CDR3 has 14 residues. Trimming removed 3 bases from V and 7 bases from J, with 12 bases in between. In regard to this clone: What it recognizes is unknown.

In the PCR, 60 Vbeta and 13 Jbeta primers were used. Clones were sequenced by immunoSEQ multiplex PCR, and TCRdb holds only the in-frame ones, with some missing. This sample has some 180,000 clones, with 70% to 80% found just once. The material sequenced was PBMCs. The V call is TRBV25-1, the J call TRBJ2-2; possibly TRBD2 for D (6 bases). The sequence was collected from a man between 18 and 35 years old in good health and CMV-seronegative. The CDR3 sequence: CASSDWGVSGELFF. CDR3 nucleotide sequence: TGTGCCAGCAGTGACTGGGGGGTAAGCGGGGAGCTGTTTTTT.